The TCR beta chain under discussion was sequenced for a study of cytomegalovirus exposure and HLA in healthy donors. The method was immunoSEQ multiplex PCR; TCRdb's version includes in-frame clones alone and lacks a portion of them. The profile shows more than 300,000 clones, 86% of them singletons. The receptor was isolated from a young woman in good health and CMV-seronegative. Material for sequencing was PBMCs.

In DNA form, the CDR3 reads TGTGCCAGTAGGACAGGGGCTCGGGACGAGCAGTACTTC. It yields the protein CASRTGARDEQYF. The V call is TRBV19, the J call TRBJ2-7; 8 nucleotides line up with TRBD1. The CDR3 is 13 amino acids. CDR1 and CDR2 from the germline V gene are LNHDA and SQIVND (reference sequence). V gave up 6 bases and J gave up 5 bases; unmatched junction bases: 6.